Only one count was recorded for the clone carrying this T cell receptor beta chain. Antigen unknown. The data derive from a study of cytomegalovirus exposure and HLA in healthy donors. The study, taken as a whole, reports: Several of the most significant clusters appeared, in a later analysis, to be linked to common viral pathogens. The authors enumerated 150 to 200 TCR beta chains as linked to cytomegalovirus. The authors confirmed in vitro that a few CMV-associated chains were specific for CMV antigens.

The CDR3 contains 15 residues. Germline V gene lookup returns CDR1 MNHEY and CDR2 SVGAGI. The V end lost 1 base, the J end lost 4 bases, and 14 bases lay between the germline ends. The primer mix had 60 Vbeta and 13 Jbeta primers. TCRdb's copy holds only in-frame clones and misses some; the assay was immunoSEQ multiplex PCR. The table has approximately 96,000 clones, approximately 74% seen once. Sequencing input: PBMCs. This sequence was found in a male donor in good health and CMV-seronegative. The chain links TRBV6-5 to TRBJ2-7, with D perhaps matching TRBD2 (7 bases). The CDR3 DNA reads TGTGCCAGCAGTTACTGGGGAGGGGGGGGGTACGAGCAGTACTTC. The encoded protein is CASSYWGGGGYEQYF.